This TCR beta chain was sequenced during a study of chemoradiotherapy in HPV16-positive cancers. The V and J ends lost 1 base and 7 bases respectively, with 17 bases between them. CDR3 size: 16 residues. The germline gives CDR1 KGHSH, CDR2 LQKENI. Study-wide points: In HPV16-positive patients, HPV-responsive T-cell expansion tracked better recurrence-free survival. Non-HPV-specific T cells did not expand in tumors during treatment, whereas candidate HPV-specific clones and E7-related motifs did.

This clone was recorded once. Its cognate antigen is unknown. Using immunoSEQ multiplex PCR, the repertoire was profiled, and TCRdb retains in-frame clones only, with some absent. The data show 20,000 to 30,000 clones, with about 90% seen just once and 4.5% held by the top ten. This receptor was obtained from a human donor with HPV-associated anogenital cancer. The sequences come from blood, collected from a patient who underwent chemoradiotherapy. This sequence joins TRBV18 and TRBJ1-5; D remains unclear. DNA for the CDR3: TGTGCCAGCTCACCACGGGGTGATGGACCCTACCAGCCCCAGCATTTT. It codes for CASSPRGDGPYQPQHF.